Following are 24 T cell receptor beta chains from one sample sequenced in a study of Ad26.COV2.S vaccination and SARS-CoV-2 variants. Specified treatment: around 19 received Ad26.COV2.S at low or high dose, single or two shots; roughly 5 received placebo; per-sample allocation not given. At day 63 after the first vaccine or placebo injection, samples were drawn. Method: immunoSEQ multiplex PCR; TCRdb's copy keeps in-frame clones and lacks some. The sample yields about 680,000 clones, more than 70% seen once. Specimen: peripheral blood, collected in a trial of Ad26.COV2.S vaccine versus placebo. All receptors derive from a person between 18 and 59 years old who received the Ad26.COV2.S COVID-19 vaccine or a placebo.

The chain has TRBV3-1 (or the pseudogene TRBV3-2) and TRBJ2-1; maybe TRBD2 (6 bases). CDR1 LGHDT and CDR2 YNNKEL come from the germline V gene (reference sequence). The CDR3 loop spans 15 amino acids. The ends were cut back, 4 bases at V and 5 bases at J, with 15 bases in the middle. The CDR3: CASSPRGMIDNEQFF. The CDR3 DNA reads TGTGCCAGCAGCCCCCGGGGGATGATTGACAATGAGCAGTTCTTC.

The rearrangement uses TRBV7-9 and TRBJ2-1; no clear D gene. V lost 4 bases and J lost 0, with 10 bases in between. The CDR3 runs to 15 residues. Germline V gene lookup returns CDR1 SEHNR and CDR2 FQNEAQ (reference sequence). In nucleotides, the CDR3 is TGTGCCAGCAGCTCGACGGACGGCTCCTACAATGAGCAGTTCTTC. The encoded protein is CASSSTDGSYNEQFF.

The V call is TRBV7-2, the J call TRBJ2-7, with 9 bases fitting TRBD1. This CDR3 region has 15 residues. In germline, CDR1 is SGHTA, CDR2 FQGNSA. Germline trimming cut 8 bases from V and 1 base from J; bases unmatched to any gene: 9. This chain's CDR3 is CASRRDGQGSYEQYF. In DNA form, the CDR3 reads TGTGCCAGCCGGAGGGACGGACAGGGGTCCTACGAGCAGTACTTC.

The gene calls are TRBV4-3 and TRBJ1-2; 8 nucleotides agree with TRBD1. Losses at the gene ends were 4 bases for V and 5 bases for J; bases not matched to a gene: 3. This CDR3 has 13 residues. Looked up from germline, CDR1 is LGHNA and CDR2 is YSLEER. The CDR3 nucleotides are TGCGCCAGCAGCCCCGACAGGGGTTATGGCTACACCTTC. It yields the protein CASSPDRGYGYTF.

The CDR3 loop is CASSERSYEQYF. Written as DNA, the CDR3 is TGTGCCAGCAGCGAGCGGTCCTACGAGCAGTACTTC. This chain joins TRBV6-2 or TRBV6-3 and TRBJ2-7; TRBD2 is a possible D gene (5 bases). Germline CDR1 and CDR2: MNHEY and SVGEGT. CDR3 length: 12 amino acids. Trimming took 6 bases from V and 1 from J, leaving 7 bases between them.

Points on this clone: In the same sample, other DNA sequences code for this CDR3. The chain has TRBV19 and TRBJ1-5; D gene ambiguous. Germline CDR1 is LNHDA and CDR2 is SQIVND (reference sequence). This CDR3 has 14 amino acids. The ends were cut back, 2 bases at V and 4 bases at J, with 9 bases in the middle. The CDR3 sequence is CASSISSGNQPQHF. The CDR3 DNA follows: TGTGCCAGTAGTATAAGTTCCGGGAATCAGCCCCAGCATTTT.

The chain couples TRBV24-1 to TRBJ1-5; 7 bases agree with TRBD1. Looked up from germline, CDR1 is KGHDR and CDR2 is SFDVKD. The CDR3 runs 13 residues. With V trimmed by 11 bases and J by 0 bases, 3 bases remained unmatched. This CDR3 is CANGTDSNQPQHF. CDR3 nucleotide sequence: TGTGCCAACGGGACAGATAGCAATCAGCCCCAGCATTTT.

J is TRBJ1-4 and V is TRBV3-1 (or the pseudogene TRBV3-2); no definite D call. CDR3 size: 13 residues. V was trimmed by 2 bases and J by 5 bases, leaving 6 bases between them. The germline gives CDR1 LGHDT, CDR2 YNNKEL (reference sequence). The CDR3 sequence is CASSQRLNEKLFF. The CDR3 DNA follows: TGTGCCAGCAGCCAACGGCTAAATGAAAAACTGTTTTTT.

As regards this clone: The sample holds other DNA sequences that translate to the same CDR3. The J gene is TRBJ1-2, the V gene TRBV11-2; no reliable D call. V was pared by 1 base and J by 4 bases, with 7 bases between. The CDR3 runs 13 residues. CDR1 is SGHAT and CDR2 is FQNNGV in the germline V gene. The CDR3 DNA follows: TGTGCCAGCAGCTTAGGGGCTACCTATGGCTACACCTTC. Translated, it gives CASSLGATYGYTF. Full variable domain (rest looked up from reference TRBV11-2 and TRBJ1-2): EAGVAQSPRYKIIEKRQSVAFWCNPISGHATLYWYQQILGQGPKLLIQFQNNGVVDDSQLPKDRFSAERLKGVDSTLKIQPAKLEDSAVYLCASSLGATYGYTFGSGTRLTVV.

The rearrangement links TRBV19 to TRBJ2-5; 12 nucleotides match TRBD2. CDR1 is LNHDA, CDR2 SQIVND, per germline (reference sequence). The CDR3 totals 17 residues. J gave up 5 bases and V 3 bases, and 10 bases lay outside the gene matches. CDR3 sequence (DNA): TGTGCCAGTAGTATGGGGCTAGCGGGAGGGCCAGGGGAGACCCAGTACTTC. It yields the protein CASSMGLAGGPGETQYF.

This clone showed up just once. Within the sample, other DNA sequences also encode this same CDR3. The chain is built from TRBV2 and TRBJ1-3; no clear D gene. The V and J ends lost 6 bases and 0 bases respectively, with 3 bases between them. Germline V CDR1 and CDR2: SNHLY, FYNNEI. CDR3 length: 12 amino acids. The CDR3 nucleotides read TGTGCCAGCAGCTACTCTGGAAACACCATATATTTT. Translation gives CASSYSGNTIYF.

The chain is built from TRBV5-4 and TRBJ1-4; D remains ambiguous. Between the trimmed V and J ends, which lost 0 bases and 8 bases, there was a span of 8 bases. Per the germline V gene, CDR1 is SGHNT and CDR2 is YYREEE (reference sequence). The CDR3 is 13 amino acids. CDR3 in DNA: TGTGCCAGCAGCTTGGATTGGGAGGAAAAACTGTTTTTT. Protein sequence: CASSLDWEEKLFF.

The chain is built from TRBV7-9 and TRBJ2-1; TRBD1 is a possible D gene (6 bases). In germline, CDR1 is SEHNR, CDR2 FQNEAQ (reference sequence). The germline V and J ends were trimmed by 4 bases and 8 bases, with 30 bases remaining between them. This CDR3 is 19 amino acids long. As DNA, the CDR3 is TGTGCCAGCAGCTCCAATGGGCAGGGGTCCCAGGTCGGTTTTCATGAGCAGTTCTTC. Its translation: CASSSNGQGSQVGFHEQFF.

The chain links TRBV4-1 to TRBJ1-4; D not resolved. The CDR3 spans 17 residues. The germline gives CDR1 MGHRA, CDR2 YSYEKL. V gave up 1 base and J gave up 4 bases, with 16 bases separating them. The CDR3 DNA follows: TGCGCCAGCAGCCAAGTGGGATCTGGCAGGTTTAATGAAAAACTGTTTTTT. It translates to CASSQVGSGRFNEKLFF.

This rearrangement joins TRBV7-6 to TRBJ1-5, with D possibly being TRBD1 (5 bases). Germline-derived CDR1 and CDR2 are SGHVS and FNYEAQ. CDR3 size: 14 residues. Deletions cut 4 bases from V and 3 bases from J, with 10 bases between. CDR3 DNA sequence: TGTGCCAGCAGCTCGGGACTGTTCAATCAGCCCCAGCATTTT. Residues: CASSSGLFNQPQHF.

The CDR3 coding sequence is TGTGCCAGCAGCCAAGGAGGCAGGGCGGATTCACCCCTCCACTTT. Translating gives CASSQGGRADSPLHF. The chain has TRBV3-1 (or the pseudogene TRBV3-2) and TRBJ1-6; tentatively, D is TRBD1 (5 bases). Trimming left V 1 base short and J 8 bases short, with 12 bases between. CDR3 length: 15 residues. CDR1 is LGHDT and CDR2 is YNNKEL in the germline V gene (reference sequence).

This clone occurred a few times. The chain is built from TRBV5-4 and TRBJ1-2; no clear D gene. V lost 1 base and J lost 4, with 8 bases in between. Germline-derived CDR1 and CDR2 are SGHNT and YYREEE (reference sequence). This CDR3 has 13 amino acids. CDR3 coding DNA: TGTGCCAGCAGCTTGAGGGAAGGCTATGGCTACACCTTC. Residues: CASSLREGYGYTF.

In its sample, this clone was seen once. The rearrangement links TRBV23-1 to TRBJ1-3; TRBD1 agrees at 9 bases. TRBV23-1 is designated an ORF whose function remains uncertain. The CDR3 is 18 residues long. V trimming: 3 bases; J trimming: 4 bases; junction bases outside the gene matches: 13. The CDR3: CASSQTGDRARRGNTIYF. The CDR3 DNA sequence: TGCGCCAGCAGTCAGACGGGGGACAGGGCAAGACGGGGAAACACCATATATTTT.

This clone has just a few counts. The gene calls are TRBV5-1 and TRBJ1-4; D is unclear. CDR3 length equals 15 residues. Germline V lookup: CDR1 SGHRS, CDR2 YFSETQ. The V end lost 0 bases, the J end lost 0 bases, and 6 bases lay between the germline ends. The CDR3, as DNA: TGCGCCAGCAGCTTGGGATCTTCAACTAATGAAAAACTGTTTTTT. This encodes CASSLGSSTNEKLFF.

This clone was seen a few times. The rearrangement uses TRBV6-5 and TRBJ1-5; D gene uncertain. In germline, CDR1 is MNHEY, CDR2 SVGAGI. This CDR3 has 13 residues. Between the trimmed V and J ends, which lost 6 bases and 7 bases, there was a span of 13 bases. CDR3 in DNA: TGTGCCAGCAGCGTCGACGTGGGACAGCCCCAGCATTTT. Its protein is CASSVDVGQPQHF.

This chain joins TRBV21-1 and TRBJ2-1. TRBV21-1 is a recognized pseudogene. CDR3 length: 17 amino acids. This chain's CDR3 is CASSKGLGASSYNEQFF. The CDR3 DNA reads as TGTGCCAGCAGCAAAGGCCTCGGGGCGAGCTCCTACAATGAGCAGTTCTTC.

This chain connects TRBV27 to TRBJ2-2, with 13 bases identical to TRBD2. From germline, CDR1 is MNHEY and CDR2 SMNVEV (reference sequence). V lost 7 bases to trimming and J lost 5 bases; unmatched junction nucleotides: 13. This CDR3 region has 18 residues. In DNA, the CDR3 is TGTGCCAGCACCCAAGGACTAGCGGGAGAGCAAGGTACCGGGGAGCTGTTTTTT. Translation gives CASTQGLAGEQGTGELFF.

The rearrangement joins TRBV9 to TRBJ2-1; D not certain. This CDR3 has 11 residues. The V gene lost 0 bases and the J gene lost 10 bases, with 5 bases spanning the gap. In germline, CDR1 is SGDLS, CDR2 YYNGEE. The CDR3 protein is CASSVDREQFF. The CDR3 DNA reads TGTGCCAGCAGCGTAGACCGGGAGCAGTTCTTC.

This clone has only a few counts. The CDR3 spells CASSQRDPQVHQPQHF. For the CDR3, the DNA is TGTGCCAGCTCACAAAGGGACCCTCAGGTCCATCAGCCCCAGCATTTT. The gene calls are TRBV18 and TRBJ1-5; perhaps TRBD1 as D (5 bases). Deletions cut 4 bases from V and 5 bases from J, with 18 bases between. Germline values: CDR1 KGHSH, CDR2 LQKENI. The CDR3 sequence is 16 residues long.